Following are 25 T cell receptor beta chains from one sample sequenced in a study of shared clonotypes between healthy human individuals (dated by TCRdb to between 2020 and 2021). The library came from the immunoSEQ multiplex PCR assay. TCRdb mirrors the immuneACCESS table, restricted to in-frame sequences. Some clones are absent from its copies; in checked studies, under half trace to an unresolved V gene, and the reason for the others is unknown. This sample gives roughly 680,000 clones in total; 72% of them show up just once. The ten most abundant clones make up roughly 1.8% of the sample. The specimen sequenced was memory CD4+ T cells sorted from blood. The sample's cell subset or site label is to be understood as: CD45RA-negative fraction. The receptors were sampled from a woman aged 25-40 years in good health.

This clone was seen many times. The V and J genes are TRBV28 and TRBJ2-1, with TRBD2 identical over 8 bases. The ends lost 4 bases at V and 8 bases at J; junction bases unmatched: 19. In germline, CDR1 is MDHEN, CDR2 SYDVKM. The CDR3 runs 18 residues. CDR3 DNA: TGTGCCAGCAGTTCCGTAACCGGGACTAGAAGTACCGTCTATGAGCAGTTCTTC. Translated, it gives CASSSVTGTRSTVYEQFF.

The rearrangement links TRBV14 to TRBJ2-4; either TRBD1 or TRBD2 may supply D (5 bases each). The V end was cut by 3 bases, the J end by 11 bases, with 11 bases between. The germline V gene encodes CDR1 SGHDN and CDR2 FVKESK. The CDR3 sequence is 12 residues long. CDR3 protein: CASSQTGPLQYF. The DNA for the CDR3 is TGTGCCAGCAGCCAGACGGGGCCTCTTCAGTACTTC.

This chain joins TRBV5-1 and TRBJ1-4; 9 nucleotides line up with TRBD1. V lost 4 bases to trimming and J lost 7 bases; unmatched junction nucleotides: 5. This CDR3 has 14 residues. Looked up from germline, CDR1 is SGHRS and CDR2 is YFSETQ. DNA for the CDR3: TGCGCCAGCAGCGCCGGACAGGGGATTGAAAAACTGTTTTTT. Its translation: CASSAGQGIEKLFF. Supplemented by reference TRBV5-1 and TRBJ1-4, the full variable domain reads KAGVTQTPRYLIKTRGQQVTLSCSPISGHRSVSWYQQTPGQGLQFLFEYFSETQRNKGNFPGRFSGRQFSNSRSEMNVSTLELGDSALYLCASSAGQGIEKLFFGSGTQLSVL.

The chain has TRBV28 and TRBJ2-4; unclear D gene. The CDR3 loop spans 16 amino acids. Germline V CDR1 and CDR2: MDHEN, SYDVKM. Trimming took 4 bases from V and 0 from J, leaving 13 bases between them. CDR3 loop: CASSYPPELAKNIQYF. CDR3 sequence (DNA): TGTGCCAGCAGTTACCCGCCCGAACTAGCCAAAAACATTCAGTACTTC.

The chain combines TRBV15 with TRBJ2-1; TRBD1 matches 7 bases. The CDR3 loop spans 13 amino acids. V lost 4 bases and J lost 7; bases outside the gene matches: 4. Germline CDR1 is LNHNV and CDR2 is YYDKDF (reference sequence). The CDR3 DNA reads TGTGCCACCAGCATGCAGGGGGTTAATGAGCAGTTCTTC. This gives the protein CATSMQGVNEQFF.

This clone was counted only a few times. The CDR3 sequence is CASRPDRLNTEAFF. The CDR3 DNA sequence: TGTGCCAGTAGACCGGACAGGTTGAACACTGAAGCTTTCTTT. The V gene is TRBV19, the J gene TRBJ1-1, with 7 bases aligning to TRBD1. The germline CDR1 and CDR2 sequences are LNHDA and SQIVND (reference sequence). This CDR3 region has 14 residues. J lost 0 bases, V lost 6 bases, and 4 bases had no gene match.

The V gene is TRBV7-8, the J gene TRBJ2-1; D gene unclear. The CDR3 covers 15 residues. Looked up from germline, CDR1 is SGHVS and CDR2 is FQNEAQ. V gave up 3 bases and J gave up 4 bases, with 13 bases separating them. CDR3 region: CASSLSSTQYNEQFF. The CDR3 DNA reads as TGTGCCAGCAGCTTGAGCAGTACCCAATACAATGAGCAGTTCTTC.

CDR3 coding DNA: TGTGCCAGCAGCTTGTTACAGTCTAACTATGGCTACACCTTC. Translation gives CASSLLQSNYGYTF. The genes are TRBV5-4 and TRBJ1-2; D unresolved. The germline V and J ends were trimmed by 1 base and 0 bases, with 7 bases remaining between them. This CDR3 spans 14 amino acids. The germline gives CDR1 SGHNT, CDR2 YYREEE (reference sequence).

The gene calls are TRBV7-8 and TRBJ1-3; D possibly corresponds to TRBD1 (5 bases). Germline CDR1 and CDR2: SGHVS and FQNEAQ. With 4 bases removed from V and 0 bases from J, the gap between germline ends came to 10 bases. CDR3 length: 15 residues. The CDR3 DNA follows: TGTGCCAGCAGCTCGGGACGGATCTCTGGAAACACCATATATTTT. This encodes CASSSGRISGNTIYF.

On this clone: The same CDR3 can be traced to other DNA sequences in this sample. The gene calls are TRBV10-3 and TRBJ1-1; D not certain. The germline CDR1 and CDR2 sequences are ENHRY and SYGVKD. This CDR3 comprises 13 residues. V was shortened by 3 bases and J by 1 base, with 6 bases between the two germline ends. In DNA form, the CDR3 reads TGTGCCATCAGTGACTCGCAGAACACTGAAGCTTTCTTT. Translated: CAISDSQNTEAFF.

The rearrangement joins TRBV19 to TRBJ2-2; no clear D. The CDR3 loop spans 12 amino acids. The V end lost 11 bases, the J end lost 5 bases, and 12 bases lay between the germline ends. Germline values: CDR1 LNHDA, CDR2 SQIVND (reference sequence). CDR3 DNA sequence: TGTGCCTCCGAAGTGGGGACCGGGGAGCTGTTTTTT. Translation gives CASEVGTGELFF. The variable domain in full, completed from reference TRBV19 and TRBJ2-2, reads DGGITQSPKYLFRKEGQNVTLSCEQNLNHDAMYWYRQDPGQGLRLIYYSQIVNDFQKGDIAEGYSVSREKKESFPLTVTSAQKNPTAFYLCASEVGTGELFFGEGSRLTVL.

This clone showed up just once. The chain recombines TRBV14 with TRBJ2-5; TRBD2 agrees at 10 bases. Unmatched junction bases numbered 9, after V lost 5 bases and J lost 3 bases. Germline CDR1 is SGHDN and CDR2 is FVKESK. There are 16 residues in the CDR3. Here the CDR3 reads CASSSKPGLAKETQYF. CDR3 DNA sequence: TGTGCCAGCAGCTCGAAACCGGGACTAGCGAAAGAGACCCAGTACTTC.

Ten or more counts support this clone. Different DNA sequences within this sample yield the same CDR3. The DNA for the CDR3 is TGTGCCAGCAGCCTCCCCCCCGCAGGGGCCAGCTCTGGGGCCAACGTCCTGACTTTC. Protein product: CASSLPPAGASSGANVLTF. The genes are TRBV7-9 and TRBJ2-6, with D possibly matching TRBD1 (6 bases). CDR1 SEHNR and CDR2 FQNEAQ come from the germline V gene (reference sequence). This CDR3 has 19 residues. The V gene lost 5 bases and the J gene lost 0 bases, with 20 bases spanning the gap.

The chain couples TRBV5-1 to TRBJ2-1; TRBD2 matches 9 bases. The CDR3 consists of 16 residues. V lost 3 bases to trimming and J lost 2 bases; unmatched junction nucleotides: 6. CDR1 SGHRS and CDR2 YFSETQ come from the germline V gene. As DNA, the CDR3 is TGCGCCAGCAGCTGGAATCCTAGCGGGACCTACAATGAGCAGTTCTTC. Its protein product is CASSWNPSGTYNEQFF. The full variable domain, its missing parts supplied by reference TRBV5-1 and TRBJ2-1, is KAGVTQTPRYLIKTRGQQVTLSCSPISGHRSVSWYQQTPGQGLQFLFEYFSETQRNKGNFPGRFSGRQFSNSRSEMNVSTLELGDSALYLCASSWNPSGTYNEQFFGPGTRLTVL.

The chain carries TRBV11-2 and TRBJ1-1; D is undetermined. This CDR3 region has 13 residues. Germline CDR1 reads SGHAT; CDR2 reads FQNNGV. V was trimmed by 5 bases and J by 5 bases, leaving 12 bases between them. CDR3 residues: CASSPQMGTEAFF. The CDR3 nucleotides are TGTGCCAGCAGCCCGCAGATGGGGACTGAAGCTTTCTTT.

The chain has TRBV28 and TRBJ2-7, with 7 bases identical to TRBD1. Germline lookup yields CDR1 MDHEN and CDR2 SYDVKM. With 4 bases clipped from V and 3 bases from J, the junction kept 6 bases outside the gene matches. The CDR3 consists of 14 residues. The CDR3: CASSSGTAIYEQYF. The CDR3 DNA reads TGTGCCAGCAGTTCGGGGACAGCCATCTACGAGCAGTACTTC.

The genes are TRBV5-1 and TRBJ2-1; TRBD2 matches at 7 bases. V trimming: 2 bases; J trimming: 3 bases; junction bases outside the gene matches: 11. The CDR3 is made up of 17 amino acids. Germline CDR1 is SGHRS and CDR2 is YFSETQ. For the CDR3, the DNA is TGCGCCAGCAGCTTAGCTCCCGGAGGCGGGAGCTACAATGAGCAGTTCTTC. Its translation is CASSLAPGGGSYNEQFF.

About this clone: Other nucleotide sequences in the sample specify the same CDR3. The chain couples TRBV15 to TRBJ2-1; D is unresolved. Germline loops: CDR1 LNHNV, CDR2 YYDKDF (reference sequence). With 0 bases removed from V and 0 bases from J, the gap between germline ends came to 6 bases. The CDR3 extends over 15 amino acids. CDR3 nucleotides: TGTGCCACCAGCAGAGATGTGGGCTCCTACAATGAGCAGTTCTTC. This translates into CATSRDVGSYNEQFF.

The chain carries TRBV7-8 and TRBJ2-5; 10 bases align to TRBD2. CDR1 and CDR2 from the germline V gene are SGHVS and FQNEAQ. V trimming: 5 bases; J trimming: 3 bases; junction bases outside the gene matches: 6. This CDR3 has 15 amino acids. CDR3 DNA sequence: TGTGCCAGCAGCCAGAGACTAGCGGGTAAAGAGACCCAGTACTTC. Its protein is CASSQRLAGKETQYF.

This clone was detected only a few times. CDR3 in DNA: TGTGCCAGCAGTCGACGCTGGGGGGGCGCGGGCTATGGCTACACCTTC. Its translation is CASSRRWGGAGYGYTF. The chain uses TRBV27 and TRBJ1-2; maybe TRBD1 (6 bases). CDR1 and CDR2 (germline): MNHEY, SMNVEV (reference sequence). This CDR3 comprises 16 residues. V dropped 5 bases and J dropped 4 bases, with 20 bases sitting between them.

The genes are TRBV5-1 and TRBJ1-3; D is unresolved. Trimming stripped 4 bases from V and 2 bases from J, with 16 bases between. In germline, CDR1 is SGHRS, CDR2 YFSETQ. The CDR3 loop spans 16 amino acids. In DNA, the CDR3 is TGCGCCAGCAGCCGACTTGGTGGCAGTCCTGGAAACACCATATATTTT. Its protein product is CASSRLGGSPGNTIYF.

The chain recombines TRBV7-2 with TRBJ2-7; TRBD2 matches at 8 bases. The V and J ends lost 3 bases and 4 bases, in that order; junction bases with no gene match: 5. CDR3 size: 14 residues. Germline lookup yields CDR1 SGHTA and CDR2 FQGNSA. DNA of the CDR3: TGTGCCAGCAGCTTTGGGAGCGGGAGATACGAGCAGTACTTC. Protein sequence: CASSFGSGRYEQYF.

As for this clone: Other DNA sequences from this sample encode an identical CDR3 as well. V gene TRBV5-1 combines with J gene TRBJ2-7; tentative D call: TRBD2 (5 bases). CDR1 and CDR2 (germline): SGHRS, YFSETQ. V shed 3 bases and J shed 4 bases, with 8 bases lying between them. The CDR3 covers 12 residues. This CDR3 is CASSSGTYEQYF. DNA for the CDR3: TGCGCCAGCAGCTCGGGAACATACGAGCAGTACTTC.

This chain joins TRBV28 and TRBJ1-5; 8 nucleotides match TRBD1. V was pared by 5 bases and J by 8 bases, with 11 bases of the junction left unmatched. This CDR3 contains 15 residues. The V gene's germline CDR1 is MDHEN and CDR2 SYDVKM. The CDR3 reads CASSPTRTGREPQHF. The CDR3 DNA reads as TGTGCCAGCAGTCCCACACGGACAGGGAGGGAGCCCCAGCATTTT.

CDR3 in amino acids: CASDSRGTDGYTF. The CDR3 DNA reads as TGTGCCAGCGACAGCCGGGGGACTGATGGCTACACCTTC. This chain connects TRBV7-9 to TRBJ1-2; maybe TRBD1 (5 bases). The length of the CDR3 is 13 residues. V gave up 8 bases and J gave up 6 bases, with 16 bases separating them. Germline lookup yields CDR1 SEHNR and CDR2 FQNEAQ (reference sequence).